This T cell receptor beta chain was captured in a study of OX40 agonist ivuxolimab in advanced cancers. Across the study: Three dose-escalation patients had partial responses: one with hepatocellular carcinoma and two with cutaneous melanoma.

This CDR3 contains 14 residues. Deletions cut 5 bases from V and 1 base from J, with 12 bases between. Per germline, CDR1 MNHEY and CDR2 SMNVEV (reference sequence). Profiled with immunoSEQ multiplex PCR; TCRdb holds only in-frame clones, not every one. The repertoire includes 65,000 to 95,000 clones, 80% to 95% of them detected once, and 9.5% to 11% sits in the top ten. This clone was counted a single time. As yet, its antigen is unknown. General study results and limits: Clonal expansion was among the lowest in partial responders at 0.1-3.0 mg/kg, especially CD8+.

The chain couples TRBV27 to TRBJ2-7; a weak D match, TRBD2 (6 bases). The sample in question was CD4+ or CD8+ T cells sorted from blood, obtained in a trial of the OX40 agonist ivuxolimab. This TCR came from an adult with an advanced solid tumor such as melanoma, head and neck, liver or kidney cancer. CDR3 sequence (DNA): TGTGCCAGCAGTCCTACCGGGGGATCCTACGAGCAGTACTTC. As protein: CASSPTGGSYEQYF.